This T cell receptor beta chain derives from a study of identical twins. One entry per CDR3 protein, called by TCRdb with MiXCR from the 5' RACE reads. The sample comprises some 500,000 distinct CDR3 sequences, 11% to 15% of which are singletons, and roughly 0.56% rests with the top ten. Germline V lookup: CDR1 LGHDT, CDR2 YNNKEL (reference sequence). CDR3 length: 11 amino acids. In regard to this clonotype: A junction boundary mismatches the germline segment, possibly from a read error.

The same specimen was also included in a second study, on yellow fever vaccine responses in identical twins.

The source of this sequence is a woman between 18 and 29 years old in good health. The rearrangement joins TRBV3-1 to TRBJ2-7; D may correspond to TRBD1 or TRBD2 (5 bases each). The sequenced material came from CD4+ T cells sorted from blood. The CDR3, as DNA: TGTGCCAGCAGCCAAGGGGACCATGCGAACTTC. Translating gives CASSQGDHANF.